Shown below are 13 T cell receptor beta chains from a single sample sequenced in a study of cytomegalovirus exposure and HLA in healthy donors. Primers for the PCR totalled 60 Vbeta and 13 Jbeta. Only in-frame clones appear in the TCRdb table, and some are missing; sequencing was by immunoSEQ multiplex PCR. This sample yields tens of thousands of clones, of which around 78% are seen a single time; just under 2.5% belongs to the top ten. The sequenced sample was PBMCs. The receptors were gathered from a male donor in good health and CMV-seropositive.

This chain links TRBV6-5 with TRBJ2-1; D is unresolved. The CDR3 loop spans 12 amino acids. Trimming left V 3 bases short and J 11 bases short, with 11 bases between. CDR1 and CDR2 (germline): MNHEY, SVGAGI. The CDR3 DNA is TGTGCCAGCAGTTATGGAGATGAAAAGCAGTTCTTC. It codes for CASSYGDEKQFF.

The gene calls are TRBV5-1 and TRBJ1-3, with TRBD1 matching 8 bases. This CDR3 spans 15 amino acids. Per the germline V gene, CDR1 is SGHRS and CDR2 is YFSETQ. J lost 1 base, V lost 2 bases, and 2 bases had no gene match. In DNA form, the CDR3 reads TGCGCCAGCAGCTTTGACAGGGGTTCTGGAAACACCATATATTTT. Protein sequence: CASSFDRGSGNTIYF.

The chain has TRBV27 and TRBJ2-7, with D possibly being TRBD1 (5 bases). The CDR3 consists of 15 residues. V dropped 6 bases and J dropped 0 bases, with 15 bases sitting between them. Germline V gene data show CDR1 as MNHEY and CDR2 as SMNVEV (reference sequence). The CDR3 region is CASSVGHEISYEQYF. The CDR3 region has the DNA TGTGCCAGCAGCGTCGGACACGAAATCTCCTACGAGCAGTACTTC.

CDR3 DNA: TGCGCCAGCAGCACCTGGACAGGGGTCGGGAACATAGCTAGCACAGATACGCAGTATTTT. Protein product: CASSTWTGVGNIASTDTQYF. The chain joins TRBV5-1 to TRBJ2-3; TRBD1 agrees at 9 bases. Unmatched junction bases numbered 18, after V lost 4 bases and J lost 0 bases. The CDR3 is made up of 20 amino acids. Germline assignment: CDR1 SGHRS and CDR2 YFSETQ. The whole variable domain, remainder taken from reference TRBV5-1 and TRBJ2-3, is KAGVTQTPRYLIKTRGQQVTLSCSPISGHRSVSWYQQTPGQGLQFLFEYFSETQRNKGNFPGRFSGRQFSNSRSEMNVSTLELGDSALYLCASSTWTGVGNIASTDTQYFGPGTRLTVL.

The CDR3 here is CASSLDLRSSYEQYF. DNA for the CDR3: TGCGCCAGCAGCTTGGATTTGCGAAGCTCCTACGAGCAGTACTTC. The chain recombines TRBV5-1 with TRBJ2-7; no clear D. The CDR3 has 15 amino acids. CDR1 is SGHRS and CDR2 is YFSETQ in the germline V gene. V lost 0 bases to trimming and J lost 0 bases, with 10 bases between them. The complete variable domain, with remaining parts taken from reference TRBV5-1 and TRBJ2-7, reads KAGVTQTPRYLIKTRGQQVTLSCSPISGHRSVSWYQQTPGQGLQFLFEYFSETQRNKGNFPGRFSGRQFSNSRSEMNVSTLELGDSALYLCASSLDLRSSYEQYFGPGTRLTVT.

The rearrangement joins TRBV6-5 to TRBJ2-1; 12 bases fit TRBD2. Germline CDR1 is MNHEY and CDR2 is SVGAGI. The V and J ends lost 6 bases and 7 bases, in that order; junction bases with no gene match: 7. CDR3 length equals 15 residues. This chain's CDR3 is CASRELAGGRNEQFF. DNA for the CDR3: TGTGCCAGCAGGGAACTAGCGGGAGGTAGAAATGAGCAGTTCTTC.

The chain combines TRBV28 with TRBJ1-2; D remains unclear. Trimming left V 6 bases short and J 6 bases short, with 17 bases between. Germline lookup yields CDR1 MDHEN and CDR2 SYDVKM. This CDR3 region has 14 residues. CDR3 DNA: TGTGCCAGCAGCACGCGGGTGCCATCCCATGGCTACACCTTC. Translated, it gives CASSTRVPSHGYTF.

This clone was seen once. V gene TRBV2 combines with J gene TRBJ2-7; possible D gene TRBD2, 6 bases. CDR1 is SNHLY, CDR2 FYNNEI, per germline. The CDR3 is 14 residues long. V was trimmed by 9 bases and J by 4 bases, leaving 19 bases between them. In nucleotides, the CDR3 is TGTGCCAGAGGGTGGGGGGAAGCCAGGTACGAGCAGTACTTC. This gives the protein CARGWGEARYEQYF.

The rearrangement links TRBV5-1 to TRBJ2-1, with TRBD2 matching over 11 bases. J was trimmed by 6 bases and V by 6 bases; bases with no gene match: 20. Germline CDR1 SGHRS, CDR2 YFSETQ. The CDR3 has 19 amino acids. The CDR3 region is CASTILPTLAGGGGNEQFF. As DNA, the CDR3 is TGCGCCAGCACCATCCTCCCCACTTTAGCGGGAGGGGGGGGCAATGAGCAGTTCTTC.

This clone was picked up a small number of times. The chain carries TRBV19 and TRBJ1-5; TRBD1 is a possible D gene (6 bases). Germline values: CDR1 LNHDA, CDR2 SQIVND (reference sequence). V shed 5 bases and J shed 3 bases, with 8 bases lying between them. This CDR3 contains 13 residues. The CDR3 region has the DNA TGTGCCAGTAGTTACAGGGTCAATCAGCCCCAGCATTTT. This sequence encodes CASSYRVNQPQHF.

The DNA for the CDR3 is TGTGCCAGCAGTACCGGACTATTCAATGAGCAGTTCTTC. Residues: CASSTGLFNEQFF. The rearrangement joins TRBV27 to TRBJ2-1; possibly TRBD2 for D (6 bases). This CDR3 is 13 amino acids long. Germline values: CDR1 MNHEY, CDR2 SMNVEV (reference sequence). Trimming took 5 bases from V and 6 from J, leaving 11 bases between them.

J is TRBJ2-4 and V is TRBV30, with no clear D. The CDR3 covers 13 residues. Trimming stripped 7 bases from V and 2 bases from J, with 12 bases between. The germline CDR1 and CDR2 sequences are GTSNPN and SVGIG (reference sequence). CDR3 amino acids: CASSPRSKNIQYF. The DNA for the CDR3 is TGTGCCTCCTCGCCGCGGTCCAAAAACATTCAGTACTTC.

This chain joins TRBV28 and TRBJ2-1; possibly TRBD2 for D (6 bases). The CDR3 sequence is 15 residues long. The V end was cut by 2 bases, the J end by 6 bases, with 14 bases between. Germline CDR1 reads MDHEN; CDR2 reads SYDVKM. The CDR3 is CASSLKGLSTNEQFF. The CDR3 region has the DNA TGTGCCAGCAGTTTAAAGGGACTCAGTACCAATGAGCAGTTCTTC.